This T cell receptor (beta chain) was identified in a study of OX40 agonist ivuxolimab in advanced cancers. About the research overall: At 0.01 to 10 mg/kg, ivuxolimab was administered intravenously to patients every 2 weeks. The dose-escalation cohort was about 86% male, with a mean age of about 60 years, ranging roughly 20 to 90. Having had anti-PD-1, anti-PD-L1 or anti-CTLA-4 therapy before was allowed, and roughly 38% had some.

About this clone itself: The target antigen is unknown.

Study conclusions and caveats: The specificity for antigen of the expanded peripheral T cells was not determined.

TCRdb keeps only in-frame clones here, not all; method: immunoSEQ multiplex PCR. The profile shows around 80,000 clones, around 88% of them singletons. Trimming removed 10 bases from V and 2 bases from J; junction bases left unmatched: 8. The CDR3 spans 15 residues. Germline-derived CDR1 and CDR2 are SGHTA and FQGTGA. This chain connects TRBV7-3 to TRBJ2-6; 7 bases match TRBD1. The material sequenced was CD4+ or CD8+ T cells sorted from blood, taken in a trial of the OX40 agonist ivuxolimab. This TCR came from an adult with an advanced solid tumor such as melanoma, head and neck, liver or kidney cancer. The CDR3 loop reads CATSQGPPGANVLTF. CDR3 coding DNA: TGTGCCACCTCACAGGGGCCGCCTGGGGCCAACGTCCTGACTTTC.